These 21 T cell receptor beta chains came from one sample sequenced in a study of T cells after yellow fever vaccination. One entry per CDR3 protein, called by TCRdb with MiXCR from the 5' RACE reads. The data hold 320,000 or so distinct CDR3 sequences, with about 7.8% observed a single time. The sequencing used PBMCs, collected approximately 47 days after the first yellow fever vaccination. These receptor sequences come from a man aged 18 to 30 who received the YFV17D yellow fever vaccine.

This sequence joins TRBV12-5 and TRBJ1-3, with D unclear. The V gene's germline CDR1 is LGHNT and CDR2 FRNRAP. Trimming pared 0 bases from V and 8 bases from J, leaving 14 bases between. The CDR3 runs 15 residues. Written as DNA, the CDR3 is TGTGCTAGTGGTTTGGTTGCCTCCTCCAGAGACACCATATATTTT. Its translation: CASGLVASSRDTIYF.

This clonotype was seen only a few times. The chain combines TRBV7-6 with TRBJ2-3; D unclear. This CDR3 has 14 amino acids. The V gene lost 1 base and the J gene lost 1 base, with 6 bases spanning the gap. Germline loops: CDR1 SGHVS, CDR2 FNYEAQ. CDR3 coding DNA: TGTGCCAGCAGCTTAGAAGGACGCACAGATACGCAGTATTTT. Translated: CASSLEGRTDTQYF. The whole variable domain, filled in from reference TRBV7-6 and TRBJ2-3, reads GAGVSQSPRYKVTKRGQDVALRCDPISGHVSLYWYRQALGQGPEFLTYFNYEAQQDKSGLPNDRFSAERPEGSISTLTIQRTEQRDSAMYRCASSLEGRTDTQYFGPGTRLTVL.

In this sample, this clonotype turned up a few times. The rearrangement links TRBV7-3 to TRBJ2-1; 9 positions match TRBD1. The V segment lost 0 bases and the J segment 5 bases; nucleotides outside the gene matches: 2. Germline-derived CDR1 and CDR2 are SGHTA and FQGTGA. The CDR3 loop spans 15 amino acids. Written as DNA, the CDR3 is TGTGCCAGCAGCTTAACCGGGACAGGGAACAATGAGCAGTTCTTC. Translated: CASSLTGTGNNEQFF. Variable domain in full (rest from reference TRBV7-3 and TRBJ2-1): GAGVSQTPSNKVTEKGKYVELRCDPISGHTALYWYRQSLGQGPEFLIYFQGTGAADDSGLPNDRFFAVRPEGSVSTLKIQRTERGDSAVYLCASSLTGTGNNEQFFGPGTRLTVL.

The chain joins TRBV20-1 to TRBJ2-1, with 8 positions matching TRBD2. The CDR3 sequence is 14 residues long. Germline assignment: CDR1 DFQATT and CDR2 SNEGSKA (reference sequence). Trimming took 6 bases from V and 2 from J; bases not matched to a gene: 6. CDR3 nucleotide sequence: TGCAGTGCGCATCGGGGGGGACCCTACAATGAGCAGTTCTTC. It is translated as CSAHRGGPYNEQFF.

The chain combines TRBV5-1 with TRBJ2-1, with 8 bases identical to TRBD1. This CDR3 has 15 residues. With 4 bases clipped from V and 6 bases from J, the junction kept 9 bases outside the gene matches. Per the germline V gene, CDR1 is SGHRS and CDR2 is YFSETQ. CDR3 DNA sequence: TGCGCCAGCAGCGGTGGGGACAGGTTGTTCAATGAGCAGTTCTTC. It is translated as CASSGGDRLFNEQFF.

This clonotype turned up a few times. This chain uses TRBV4-1 with TRBJ2-1, with TRBD2 matching 8 bases. There are 13 residues in the CDR3. With V trimmed by 7 bases and J by 6 bases, 5 bases remained unmatched. Per germline, CDR1 MGHRA and CDR2 YSYEKL. CDR3 bases: TGCGCCAGCAATAACGGGGGGGCCAATGAGCAGTTCTTC. Its translation: CASNNGGANEQFF.

In this sample, this clonotype turned up a few times. The genes are TRBV20-1 and TRBJ1-3, with D unresolved. This CDR3 region has 13 residues. The V gene's germline CDR1 is DFQATT and CDR2 SNEGSKA (reference sequence). The CDR3 coding sequence is TGCAGCGCCTTCGGACGCTCTGGAAACACCATATATTTT. Protein sequence: CSAFGRSGNTIYF.

Regarding this clonotype: Mismatch with germline at one junction end may stem from a read error. V is TRBV7-9 and J is TRBJ2-7, with D unclear. CDR1 and CDR2 (germline): SEHNR, FQNEAQ (reference sequence). This CDR3 contains 16 residues. CDR3 in amino acids: CASSPPMGAGTYEPYF. For the CDR3, the DNA is TGTGCCAGCAGCCCTCCCATGGGTGCAGGTACCTACGAGCCGTACTTC.

This clonotype was seen more than once but under ten times. The chain has TRBV12-3 or TRBV12-4 and TRBJ2-7; 16 bases line up with TRBD2. The CDR3 length is 17 residues. Germline trimming cut 4 bases from V and 6 bases from J; bases unmatched to any gene: 9. This chain's CDR3 is CASSWGLAGGLSSEQYF. Written as DNA, the CDR3 is TGTGCCAGCAGTTGGGGACTAGCGGGGGGGCTTTCCAGCGAGCAGTACTTC.

This clonotype was seen a handful of times. The chain has TRBV5-1 and TRBJ2-1; 7 bases align to TRBD1. Germline V gives CDR1 SGHRS, CDR2 YFSETQ. The CDR3 contains 17 residues. The V and J ends lost 4 bases and 0 bases, in that order; junction bases with no gene match: 10. CDR3 sequence (DNA): TGCGCCAGCAGCCTGACAACGACAGGGAGCTCCTACAATGAGCAGTTCTTC. Its protein product is CASSLTTTGSSYNEQFF. The full variable domain, in which reference TRBV5-1 and TRBJ2-1 provide the parts outside the CDR3, is KAGVTQTPRYLIKTRGQQVTLSCSPISGHRSVSWYQQTPGQGLQFLFEYFSETQRNKGNFPGRFSGRQFSNSRSEMNVSTLELGDSALYLCASSLTTTGSSYNEQFFGPGTRLTVL.

Ten or more counts support this clonotype. The J gene is TRBJ1-1, the V gene TRBV6-1; the D is unclear. Germline loops: CDR1 MNHNS, CDR2 SASEGT. CDR3 length: 13 residues. Deletions cut 6 bases from V and 1 base from J, with 9 bases between. The DNA of the CDR3 is TGTGCCAGCAGGCGGACGGCGAACACTGAAGCTTTCTTT. Its translation: CASRRTANTEAFF.

The rearrangement uses TRBV3-1 and TRBJ1-2, with TRBD1 identical over 9 bases. Trimming removed 6 bases from V and 7 bases from J; junction bases left unmatched: 6. In germline, CDR1 is LGHDT, CDR2 YNNKEL (reference sequence). The CDR3 is made up of 13 amino acids. The chain's CDR3 is CASSLDRGAGYTF. Written as DNA, the CDR3 is TGTGCCAGCAGTCTGGACAGGGGAGCTGGCTACACCTTC.

This clonotype has a handful of counts. The genes are TRBV7-2 and TRBJ2-1; weak D call: TRBD1 (6 bases). V gave up 4 bases and J gave up 6 bases, with 19 bases separating them. The CDR3 has 16 amino acids. Germline values: CDR1 SGHTA, CDR2 FQGNSA. The CDR3 bases are TGTGCCAGCAGCTCACAGAACAGGGTATTGTCCAATGAGCAGTTCTTC. Its translation is CASSSQNRVLSNEQFF.

This clonotype showed up just a few times. The chain employs TRBV27 and TRBJ1-2, with TRBD1 as a possible D gene (5 bases). The V end lost 6 bases, the J end lost 4 bases, and 12 bases lay between the germline ends. The CDR3 length is 13 residues. CDR1 and CDR2 (germline): MNHEY, SMNVEV (reference sequence). This chain's CDR3 is CASRQGFSYGYTF. Written as DNA, the CDR3 is TGTGCCAGCAGGCAGGGTTTTAGCTATGGCTACACCTTC.

The chain couples TRBV4-1 to TRBJ2-5, with D unclear. CDR1 MGHRA and CDR2 YSYEKL come from the germline V gene. Trimming removed 5 bases from V and 1 base from J, with 8 bases in between. The CDR3 extends over 13 amino acids. This CDR3 is CASSVGTQETQYF. CDR3 nucleotides: TGCGCCAGCAGCGTGGGCACCCAAGAGACCCAGTACTTC.

The chain couples TRBV20-1 to TRBJ1-4; D is unresolved. Per the germline V gene, CDR1 is DFQATT and CDR2 is SNEGSKA (reference sequence). The CDR3 contains 14 residues. V lost 1 base and J lost 11, with 17 bases in between. Written as DNA, the CDR3 is TGCAGTGCTAGAGTGCTTGCCTCAGAAGGGAAACTGTTTTTT. Amino acid sequence: CSARVLASEGKLFF.

This clonotype has more than one count but fewer than ten. This chain's CDR3 is CASSPMGGETGGEKLFF. The DNA of the CDR3 is TGTGCCAGCAGCCCCATGGGCGGGGAAACGGGAGGAGAAAAACTGTTTTTT. This sequence joins TRBV7-9 and TRBJ1-4; the D is unclear. Germline V CDR1 and CDR2: SEHNR, FQNEAQ (reference sequence). The CDR3 is 17 residues long. Deletions cut 5 bases from V and 8 bases from J, with 24 bases between. The full variable domain, its missing parts supplied by reference TRBV7-9 and TRBJ1-4, is DTGVSQNPRHKITKRGQNVTFRCDPISEHNRLYWYRQTLGQGPEFLTYFQNEAQLEKSRLLSDRFSAERPKGSFSTLEIQRTEQGDSAMYLCASSPMGGETGGEKLFFGSGTQLSVL.

The genes are TRBV28 and TRBJ1-1, with D possibly matching TRBD1 (5 bases). The germline V gene has CDR1 MDHEN and CDR2 SYDVKM. The CDR3 is made up of 16 amino acids. Trimming stripped 3 bases from V and 5 bases from J, with 19 bases between. The CDR3 here is CASSFAVGRGETEAFF. The DNA for the CDR3 is TGTGCCAGCAGTTTCGCAGTTGGGAGGGGCGAGACTGAAGCTTTCTTT. Combining the CDR3 with reference TRBV28 and TRBJ1-1 gives the whole variable domain DVKVTQSSRYLVKRTGEKVFLECVQDMDHENMFWYRQDPGLGLRLIYFSYDVKMKEKGDIPEGYSVSREKKERFSLILESASTNQTSMYLCASSFAVGRGETEAFFGQGTRLTVV.

The rearrangement uses TRBV6-2 or TRBV6-3 and TRBJ1-5, with 10 bases aligning to TRBD1. Germline V gene data show CDR1 as MNHEY and CDR2 as SVGEGT. The CDR3 sequence is 14 residues long. Trimming at V came to 6 bases and at J to 4 bases, leaving 3 bases not matched to a gene. CDR3 residues: CASRGQGINQPQHF. In DNA, the CDR3 is TGTGCCAGCAGGGGACAGGGGATAAATCAGCCCCAGCATTTT.

Note on this clonotype: Relative to the germline gene, one junction end is altered; a read error may explain this. The genes are TRBV6-4 and TRBJ2-1; 8 bases are shared with TRBD2. The CDR3 is 20 amino acids. Germline loops: CDR1 MRHNA, CDR2 SNTAGT. The CDR3 loop reads CASNDPLGGESGGLYNEQFF. CDR3 DNA sequence: TGTGCCAGCAATGACCCTTTAGGTGGGGAGTCGGGGGGGCTCTACAATGAGCAGTTCTTC.

This clonotype showed up many times. The chain couples TRBV12-3 or TRBV12-4 to TRBJ1-2; 8 bases match TRBD1. The CDR3 runs 12 residues. Trimming cost V 7 bases and J 8 bases; bases outside gene matches: 6. DNA of the CDR3: TGTGCCAGCAACTATCGGGACAGGGGCTACACCTTC. As protein: CASNYRDRGYTF.